This passage covers 23 T cell receptor beta chains from one sample sequenced in a study of T cell responses to AZD1222 COVID-19 vaccine. This table comes from immunoSEQ multiplex PCR, and its TCRdb copy is limited to in-frame clones, with some not included. In the table there are under 200,000 clones, around 94% of which are singletons. This sample comprised peripheral blood, obtained on day 0 of AZD1222 vaccination. The receptors were sampled from an adult in good health.

J is TRBJ2-5 and V is TRBV28; 7 nucleotides align to TRBD1. The CDR3 is 14 amino acids. The V gene's germline CDR1 is MDHEN and CDR2 SYDVKM. V shed 7 bases and J 2 bases; nucleotides not matched to a gene: 7. The CDR3 loop is CASKEGASQETQYF. The CDR3 DNA reads as TGTGCCAGCAAAGAGGGGGCTTCGCAAGAGACCCAGTACTTC.

As regards this clone: An end of the junction does not agree with germline; a read error may underlie this. The rearrangement uses TRBV20-1 and TRBJ1-1; D ambiguous. This CDR3 has 10 amino acids. Germline CDR1 is DFQATT and CDR2 is SNEGSKA (reference sequence). The CDR3 DNA follows: TGCAGTGCTGTGAAGACTGAAGCTTTCTTT. Translating it yields CSAVKTEAFF.

The gene calls are TRBV28 and TRBJ1-4, with a possible D match to TRBD1 (6 bases). The germline gives CDR1 MDHEN, CDR2 SYDVKM. This CDR3 has 16 amino acids. V was cut by 3 bases and J by 0 bases, with 11 bases left in between. The CDR3 region is CASSLQGSATNEKLFF. DNA of the CDR3: TGTGCCAGCAGTTTGCAGGGGTCAGCAACTAATGAAAAACTGTTTTTT.

The chain is built from TRBV6-5 and TRBJ1-2, with a possible D match to TRBD1 (5 bases). The V end lost 2 bases, the J end lost 11 bases, and 24 bases lay between the germline ends. This CDR3 region has 16 residues. CDR1 is MNHEY and CDR2 is SVGAGI in the germline V gene. The CDR3 nucleotides read TGTGCCAGCAGTTACGGGGGGAGGGTCCCCCGGGAGCAGTACACCTTC. Translation: CASSYGGRVPREQYTF.

The chain has TRBV28 and TRBJ2-1; 8 bases line up with TRBD2. In germline, CDR1 is MDHEN, CDR2 SYDVKM. The CDR3 length is 16 residues. Trimming cost V 1 base and J 6 bases; bases outside gene matches: 8. This CDR3 reads CASSLSASGRFNEQFF. The DNA of the CDR3 is TGTGCCAGCAGTTTATCGGCAAGCGGGAGATTCAATGAGCAGTTCTTC.

The J gene is TRBJ1-1, the V gene TRBV6-2 or TRBV6-3, with a tentative D call TRBD1 (5 bases). Germline V gene lookup returns CDR1 MNHEY and CDR2 SVGEGT. The CDR3 extends over 14 amino acids. Trimming pared 6 bases from V and 1 base from J, leaving 12 bases between. CDR3 sequence: CASSENQGNTEAFF. The CDR3 region has the DNA TGTGCCAGCAGCGAAAATCAGGGGAACACTGAAGCTTTCTTT.

This clone has only one observation. The J gene is TRBJ2-1, the V gene TRBV6-5; TRBD2 aligns across 7 bases. This CDR3 spans 14 amino acids. The germline V gene has CDR1 MNHEY and CDR2 SVGAGI. The J segment lost 9 bases and the V segment lost 4 bases, leaving 9 bases of the junction unmatched. The CDR3 DNA is TGTGCCAGCAGTTGGGGCGGGAGAATCGCTGAGCAGTTCTTC. It yields the protein CASSWGGRIAEQFF.

V gene TRBV7-2 combines with J gene TRBJ1-6; TRBD1 matches at 9 bases. The CDR3 sequence is 15 residues long. The V and J ends lost 2 bases and 9 bases, in that order; junction bases with no gene match: 5. The germline V gene encodes CDR1 SGHTA and CDR2 FQGNSA. The CDR3 loop is CASSLIGQGTSPLHF. DNA for the CDR3: TGTGCCAGCAGCTTAATAGGACAGGGGACTTCACCCCTCCACTTT.

The chain is built from TRBV2 and TRBJ2-1, with D possibly being TRBD2 (5 bases). This CDR3 comprises 15 residues. Trimming shortened V by 6 bases and J by 0 bases, and 12 bases separated the two germline ends. CDR1 and CDR2 (germline): SNHLY, FYNNEI. The CDR3 DNA reads TGTGCCAGCAGGGAGGAGAAGGGCTCCTACAATGAGCAGTTCTTC. Its protein is CASREEKGSYNEQFF.

The J gene is TRBJ1-1, the V gene TRBV30; 7 bases are shared with TRBD1. This CDR3 contains 14 residues. Per germline, CDR1 GTSNPN and CDR2 SVGIG (reference sequence). V shed 3 bases, J shed 4 bases, and the junction held 8 bases outside the gene matches. The CDR3 region has the DNA TGTGCCTGGAGAACTATACAGGGGCGCACTGAAGCTTTCTTT. It encodes CAWRTIQGRTEAFF.

J is TRBJ1-1 and V is TRBV12-3 or TRBV12-4, with D perhaps matching TRBD1 (5 bases). V was clipped by 4 bases and J by 6 bases, with 12 bases between them. The length of the CDR3 is 13 residues. CDR3 coding DNA: TGTGCCAGCAGTTCTAACAGGCGAGCTGAAGCTTTCTTT. Translated, it gives CASSSNRRAEAFF.

The chain recombines TRBV5-4 with TRBJ1-2; 9 bases align to TRBD1. The CDR3 consists of 14 residues. CDR1 SGHNT and CDR2 YYREEE come from the germline V gene (reference sequence). Losses at the gene ends were 4 bases for V and 6 bases for J; bases not matched to a gene: 7. CDR3 residues: CASSISGTGNGYTF. The CDR3 DNA reads as TGTGCCAGCAGCATATCCGGGACAGGGAATGGCTACACCTTC.

The genes are TRBV5-1 and TRBJ2-5, with D hard to call. Between the trimmed V and J ends, which lost 0 bases and 4 bases, there was a span of 10 bases. The CDR3 sequence is 14 residues long. Germline assignment: CDR1 SGHRS and CDR2 YFSETQ. In DNA form, the CDR3 reads TGCGCCAGCAGCTTGGGGACCCCAAGAGAGACCCAGTACTTC. Its translation: CASSLGTPRETQYF.

The chain carries TRBV28 and TRBJ2-1; the D call may be TRBD1 or TRBD2 (5 bases each). The CDR3 spans 14 residues. V gave up 3 bases and J gave up 10 bases, with 16 bases separating them. Germline V gene data show CDR1 as MDHEN and CDR2 as SYDVKM. CDR3 DNA sequence: TGTGCCAGCAGTTTTCCGATCGGGGCCGGGGAGCAGTTCTTC. It yields the protein CASSFPIGAGEQFF.

The chain carries TRBV6-1 and TRBJ1-6, with D hard to call. V dropped 3 bases and J dropped 7 bases, with 13 bases sitting between them. There are 15 residues in the CDR3. Germline lookup yields CDR1 MNHNS and CDR2 SASEGT. The CDR3 reads CASSEGGRKNSPLHF. The CDR3 DNA reads as TGTGCCAGCAGTGAGGGCGGCAGGAAAAATTCACCCCTCCACTTT.

In nucleotides, the CDR3 is TGTGCCAGCAGCGTCTCCGGAGGCAATGAGCAGTTCTTC. It specifies CASSVSGGNEQFF. This rearrangement joins TRBV9 to TRBJ2-1, with D possibly TRBD2 on 5 matching bases. Germline V gene lookup returns CDR1 SGDLS and CDR2 YYNGEE. The CDR3 has 13 amino acids. V was shortened by 2 bases and J by 6 bases, with 9 bases between the two germline ends.

This rearrangement joins TRBV5-1 to TRBJ1-4; 7 bases line up with TRBD1. Germline lookup yields CDR1 SGHRS and CDR2 YFSETQ. The V gene end was trimmed by 4 bases and the J gene end by 4 bases; junction bases not matched to a gene: 10. The CDR3 spans 16 residues. This CDR3 is CASSEGQLSGNEKLFF. The DNA of the CDR3 is TGCGCCAGCAGCGAGGGACAGCTGTCTGGTAATGAAAAACTGTTTTTT. The full variable domain, completed using reference TRBV5-1 and TRBJ1-4, is KAGVTQTPRYLIKTRGQQVTLSCSPISGHRSVSWYQQTPGQGLQFLFEYFSETQRNKGNFPGRFSGRQFSNSRSEMNVSTLELGDSALYLCASSEGQLSGNEKLFFGSGTQLSVL.

The J gene is TRBJ2-7, the V gene TRBV3-1 (or the pseudogene TRBV3-2), with 13 positions matching TRBD2. The V gene's germline CDR1 is LGHDT and CDR2 YNNKEL (reference sequence). Trimming cost V 4 bases and J 4 bases; bases outside gene matches: 4. The CDR3 loop spans 15 amino acids. The CDR3 coding sequence is TGTGCCAGCAGCCTAGGGACTAGCGGGACTTACGAGCAGTACTTC. Its protein is CASSLGTSGTYEQYF.

This rearrangement joins TRBV7-9 to TRBJ2-1, with TRBD2 matching 11 bases. The germline V gene has CDR1 SEHNR and CDR2 FQNEAQ (reference sequence). The CDR3 sequence is 15 residues long. Unmatched junction bases numbered 7, after V lost 6 bases and J lost 6 bases. The chain's CDR3 is CASSGTSGPLNEQFF. The DNA of the CDR3 is TGTGCCAGCAGTGGGACTAGCGGACCCCTCAATGAGCAGTTCTTC.

The chain uses TRBV5-6 and TRBJ1-3; 7 bases map to TRBD1. CDR3 length equals 18 residues. V lost 2 bases to trimming and J lost 0 bases; unmatched junction nucleotides: 11. From germline, CDR1 is SGHDT and CDR2 YYEEEE. This CDR3 is CASSFLTGTASSGNTIYF. Written as DNA, the CDR3 is TGTGCCAGCAGCTTCCTCACCGGGACAGCTAGCTCTGGAAACACCATATATTTT. The variable domain in full, with the rest retrieved from reference TRBV5-6 and TRBJ1-3, is DAGVTQSPTHLIKTRGQQVTLRCSPKSGHDTVSWYQQALGQGPQFIFQYYEEEERQRGNFPDRFSGHQFPNYSSELNVNALLLGDSALYLCASSFLTGTASSGNTIYFGEGSWLTVV.

The rearrangement uses TRBV5-1 and TRBJ2-7, with 9 bases that match TRBD1. Germline CDR1 and CDR2: SGHRS and YFSETQ. V shed 4 bases and J 4 bases; nucleotides not matched to a gene: 9. The CDR3 has 15 amino acids. In DNA form, the CDR3 reads TGCGCCAGCAGCCTTCACAGGGGGCTAAGGTACGAGCAGTACTTC. Its translation is CASSLHRGLRYEQYF.

The genes are TRBV19 and TRBJ2-1, with no clear D. The CDR3 runs to 12 residues. Trimming shortened V by 5 bases and J by 10 bases, and 12 bases separated the two germline ends. Germline V gives CDR1 LNHDA, CDR2 SQIVND (reference sequence). This CDR3 is CASSPSYLEQFF. For the CDR3, the DNA is TGTGCCAGTAGTCCGAGTTATCTCGAGCAGTTCTTC.

The chain joins TRBV2 to TRBJ1-1; TRBD1 might be the D (5 bases). Trimming took 0 bases from V and 8 from J, leaving 13 bases between them. Germline lookup yields CDR1 SNHLY and CDR2 FYNNEI. The CDR3 covers 14 residues. The CDR3 sequence is CASSEALETEEAFF. Here the CDR3 DNA reads TGTGCCAGCAGTGAAGCGCTTGAGACAGAAGAAGCTTTCTTT.